This TCR beta chain stems from a study of blood T cell repertoires in COVID-19. The germline V and J ends were trimmed by 4 bases and 2 bases, with 15 bases remaining between them. Germline V CDR1 and CDR2: MNHEY, SVGAGI. The CDR3 loop spans 16 amino acids. Sequenced by immunoSEQ multiplex PCR; TCRdb stores in-frame clones only, minus some. The sample has about 140,000 clones, 80% to 90% seen once. The sequence was collected from a woman in her fifties or sixties with acute or convalescent COVID-19. The chain has TRBV6-5 and TRBJ1-3; weak D call: TRBD1 (5 bases). What was sequenced was peripheral blood. The CDR3 DNA follows: TGTGCCAGCAGTTGGGGCAGGGTAAAGACTGGAAACACCATATATTTT. The encoded protein is CASSWGRVKTGNTIYF.